One and the same sample provided the 18 T cell receptor beta chains below, sequenced in a study of T cell clonotyping in hematopoietic cell transplantation. Here immunoSEQ multiplex PCR was the method, and the copy in TCRdb shows in-frame clones only, minus some. This sample has more than 40,000 clones, with 95% found just once. Material: peripheral blood mononuclear cells. Receptor source: a man under 40 in good health. Some clones in this sample may be carry-over from other donors' samples.

This chain uses TRBV2 with TRBJ2-6; D call uncertain. The CDR3 loop spans 16 amino acids. The germline CDR1 and CDR2 sequences are SNHLY and FYNNEI. Trimming stripped 6 bases from V and 0 bases from J, with 12 bases between. CDR3 region: CASSYGPSSGANVLTF. The CDR3 region has the DNA TGTGCCAGCAGCTATGGACCCAGCTCTGGGGCCAACGTCCTGACTTTC.

V gene TRBV9 combines with J gene TRBJ1-2, with D perhaps TRBD1 (6 bases). The CDR3 is made up of 11 amino acids. CDR1 is SGDLS, CDR2 YYNGEE, per germline. V was trimmed by 3 bases and J by 9 bases, leaving 9 bases between them. The CDR3 nucleotides read TGTGCCAGCAGCGCCACAGGGAGCTACACCTTC. Translated: CASSATGSYTF.

This chain connects TRBV11-3 to TRBJ2-7; no definite D call. Germline V gene lookup returns CDR1 SGHNT and CDR2 YENEEA. The CDR3 has 16 amino acids. V was clipped by 10 bases and J by 1 base, with 23 bases between them. The CDR3 nucleotides read TGTGCCACCAGTCCATATGCGGCACTTTCATCCTACGAGCAGTACTTC. Its translation: CATSPYAALSSYEQYF.

This chain joins TRBV7-9 and TRBJ2-2; D not resolved. The CDR3 length is 13 residues. Germline V gene data show CDR1 as SEHNR and CDR2 as FQNEAQ (reference sequence). V was pared by 5 bases and J by 1 base, with 5 bases between. The CDR3 is CASSPQNTGELFF. CDR3 nucleotides: TGTGCCAGCAGCCCCCAGAACACCGGGGAGCTGTTTTTT.

This rearrangement joins TRBV29-1 to TRBJ1-5, with a weak D call TRBD1 (5 bases). Trimming stripped 5 bases from V and 6 bases from J, with 11 bases between. Germline CDR1 is SQVTM and CDR2 is ANQGSEA. The CDR3 is 12 residues long. The CDR3 sequence is CSVRSGSQPQHF. CDR3 DNA: TGCAGCGTTAGGTCAGGGAGTCAGCCCCAGCATTTT.

The chain joins TRBV2 to TRBJ2-7; 9 nucleotides line up with TRBD2. Germline CDR1 SNHLY, CDR2 FYNNEI. The CDR3 spans 15 residues. Unmatched junction bases numbered 12, after V lost 6 bases and J lost 6 bases. The CDR3 region is CASSPLLAGDGEQYF. CDR3 coding DNA: TGTGCCAGCAGCCCACTTTTAGCGGGGGACGGCGAGCAGTACTTC.

This chain joins TRBV19 and TRBJ2-6, with D perhaps matching TRBD1 or TRBD2 (6 bases each). The V gene's germline CDR1 is LNHDA and CDR2 SQIVND (reference sequence). The CDR3 consists of 17 residues. Trimming left V 2 bases short and J 4 bases short, with 15 bases between. In nucleotides, the CDR3 is TGTGCCAGTAGTATATCCGGGGGCGCTGCCGGGGCCAACGTCCTGACTTTC. It translates to CASSISGGAAGANVLTF.

The chain has TRBV29-1 and TRBJ2-7; D possibly uses TRBD1 or TRBD2 (6 bases each). Germline V gene lookup returns CDR1 SQVTM and CDR2 ANQGSEA. CDR3 length equals 14 residues. V was cut by 7 bases and J by 0 bases, with 16 bases left in between. The CDR3 nucleotides are TGCAGCGCCCGAGAGAGGGGGGTCTCCTACGAGCAGTACTTC. Its protein product is CSARERGVSYEQYF.

The chain employs TRBV6-1 and TRBJ1-1; no firm D call. The CDR3 has 14 amino acids. Germline values: CDR1 MNHNS, CDR2 SASEGT. Trimming took 8 bases from V and 3 from J, leaving 16 bases between them. The CDR3 is CASPTGTGDTEAFF. The CDR3 nucleotides read TGTGCCAGCCCAACCGGTACTGGGGACACTGAAGCTTTCTTT.

The chain's CDR3 is CASASGRDRSTDTQYF. The CDR3 DNA reads as TGTGCCAGTGCTAGCGGGAGGGACCGGAGCACAGATACGCAGTATTTT. The chain employs TRBV2 and TRBJ2-3, with 12 bases aligning to TRBD2. V shed 9 bases, J shed 0 bases, and the junction held 7 bases outside the gene matches. The CDR3 consists of 16 residues. Germline CDR1 reads SNHLY; CDR2 reads FYNNEI.

The gene calls are TRBV2 and TRBJ2-5, with D possibly being TRBD2 (6 bases). The V end was cut by 7 bases, the J end by 3 bases, with 12 bases between. CDR1 and CDR2 (germline): SNHLY, FYNNEI. The CDR3 loop spans 13 amino acids. DNA of the CDR3: TGTGCCAGCACGGGGGACTTCAAAGAGACCCAGTACTTC. Protein sequence: CASTGDFKETQYF.

The chain links TRBV7-3 to TRBJ1-1, with D tentatively TRBD1 (6 bases). Looked up from germline, CDR1 is SGHTA and CDR2 is FQGTGA. V was clipped by 3 bases and J by 7 bases, with 12 bases between them. This CDR3 comprises 13 residues. The CDR3 sequence is CASSFGGGHEAFF. CDR3 sequence (DNA): TGTGCCAGCAGCTTTGGAGGGGGACATGAAGCTTTCTTT.

The chain uses TRBV5-4 and TRBJ2-5; 13 bases match TRBD2. The junction had 5 bases not matched to a gene; V was cut back by 4 bases and J by 5 bases. CDR3 length: 15 amino acids. Germline loops: CDR1 SGHNT, CDR2 YYREEE (reference sequence). The CDR3 reads CASSPGLAGAETQYF. CDR3 nucleotides: TGTGCCAGCAGCCCCGGACTAGCGGGGGCCGAGACCCAGTACTTC.

About this clone: Relative to the germline gene, one junction end is altered; a read error may explain this. The genes are TRBV4-1 and TRBJ2-7, with TRBD1 matching 7 bases. The germline CDR1 and CDR2 sequences are MGHRA and YSYEKL. The CDR3 is made up of 16 amino acids. The CDR3 DNA follows: TGCGCCAGCAGCCTACCAGGGACAGCCTTTTCCTACGAGCATTACTTC. This translates into CASSLPGTAFSYEHYF.

The chain recombines TRBV5-6 with TRBJ2-7, with 7 bases aligning to TRBD1. Unmatched junction bases numbered 10, after V lost 5 bases and J lost 2 bases. Looked up from germline, CDR1 is SGHDT and CDR2 is YYEEEE. The CDR3 runs 15 residues. CDR3 loop: CASSTGTDGTYEQYF. The CDR3 DNA reads TGTGCCAGCAGTACCGGGACAGATGGGACCTACGAGCAGTACTTC. The complete variable domain, with remaining parts taken from reference TRBV5-6 and TRBJ2-7, reads DAGVTQSPTHLIKTRGQQVTLRCSPKSGHDTVSWYQQALGQGPQFIFQYYEEEERQRGNFPDRFSGHQFPNYSSELNVNALLLGDSALYLCASSTGTDGTYEQYFGPGTRLTVT.

The V call is TRBV6-5, the J call TRBJ2-2; a possible D gene is TRBD1 (6 bases). There are 15 residues in the CDR3. Germline V gene sequence: CDR1 MNHEY, CDR2 SVGAGI. Trimming pared 2 bases from V and 7 bases from J, leaving 14 bases between. This CDR3 reads CASSYTQGSNGELFF. The CDR3 DNA is TGTGCCAGCAGTTACACCCAGGGGAGTAACGGGGAGCTGTTTTTT.

In this sample, this clone turned up once. V gene TRBV11-2 combines with J gene TRBJ2-7; possibly TRBD1 for D (5 bases). V shed 3 bases and J shed 5 bases, with 14 bases lying between them. Per germline, CDR1 SGHAT and CDR2 FQNNGV. The CDR3 is 14 residues long. CDR3 sequence (DNA): TGTGCCAGCAGCTTTGCCAGGGCCGTCCACGAGCAGTACTTC. This translates into CASSFARAVHEQYF.

The J gene is TRBJ2-4, the V gene TRBV7-2; the D gene is possibly TRBD1 (5 bases). The CDR3 loop spans 14 amino acids. The V gene lost 3 bases and the J gene lost 5 bases, with 11 bases spanning the gap. The germline CDR1 and CDR2 sequences are SGHTA and FQGNSA. In DNA form, the CDR3 reads TGTGCCAGCAGCTTGTCCAGGGAAGAAAACATTCAGTACTTC. It translates to CASSLSREENIQYF.